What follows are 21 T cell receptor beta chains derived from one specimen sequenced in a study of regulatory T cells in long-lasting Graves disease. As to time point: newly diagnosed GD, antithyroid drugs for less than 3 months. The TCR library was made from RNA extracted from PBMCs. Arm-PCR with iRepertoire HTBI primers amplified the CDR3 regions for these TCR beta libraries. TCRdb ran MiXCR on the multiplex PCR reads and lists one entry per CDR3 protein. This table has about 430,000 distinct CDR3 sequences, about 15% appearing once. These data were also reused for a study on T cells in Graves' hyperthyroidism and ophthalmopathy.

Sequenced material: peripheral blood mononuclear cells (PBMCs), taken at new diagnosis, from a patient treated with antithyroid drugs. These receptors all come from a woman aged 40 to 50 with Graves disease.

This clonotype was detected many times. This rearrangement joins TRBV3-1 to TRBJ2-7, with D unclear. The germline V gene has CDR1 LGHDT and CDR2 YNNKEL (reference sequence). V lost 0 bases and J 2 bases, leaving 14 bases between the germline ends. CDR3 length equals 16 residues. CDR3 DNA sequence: TGTGCCAGCAGCCAAGATCTCTTACTGACCGCCTACGAGCAGTACTTC. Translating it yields CASSQDLLLTAYEQYF.

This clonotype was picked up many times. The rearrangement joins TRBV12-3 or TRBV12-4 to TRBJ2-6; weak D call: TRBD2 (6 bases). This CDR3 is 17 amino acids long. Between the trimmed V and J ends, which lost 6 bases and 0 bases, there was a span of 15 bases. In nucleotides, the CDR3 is TGTGCCAGCAGCCGAGGGGACTCCCGCTCTGGGGCCAACGTCCTGACTTTC. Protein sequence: CASSRGDSRSGANVLTF.

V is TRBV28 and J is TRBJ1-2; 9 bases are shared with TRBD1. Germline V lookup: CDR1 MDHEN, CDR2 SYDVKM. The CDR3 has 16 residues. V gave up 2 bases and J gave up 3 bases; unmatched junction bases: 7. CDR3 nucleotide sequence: TGTGCCAGCAGTTTAACTCCGGGACAGGGCGACTATGGCTACACCTTC. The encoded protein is CASSLTPGQGDYGYTF.

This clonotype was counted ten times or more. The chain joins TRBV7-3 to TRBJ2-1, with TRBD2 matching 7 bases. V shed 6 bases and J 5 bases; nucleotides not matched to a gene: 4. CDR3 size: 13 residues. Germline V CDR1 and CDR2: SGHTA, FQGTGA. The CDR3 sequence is CASRATSDNEQFF. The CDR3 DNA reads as TGTGCCAGCAGAGCTACTAGCGACAATGAGCAGTTCTTC.

Written as DNA, the CDR3 is TGTGCCAGCAACAAAGGGACTAGCGGGAGTCTATCGGGGAACACCGGGGAGCTGTTTTTT. Translating gives CASNKGTSGSLSGNTGELFF. The chain joins TRBV7-9 to TRBJ2-2, with 14 bases matching TRBD2. Germline lookup yields CDR1 SEHNR and CDR2 FQNEAQ (reference sequence). The CDR3 has 20 residues. V lost 7 bases and J lost 1; bases outside the gene matches: 14.

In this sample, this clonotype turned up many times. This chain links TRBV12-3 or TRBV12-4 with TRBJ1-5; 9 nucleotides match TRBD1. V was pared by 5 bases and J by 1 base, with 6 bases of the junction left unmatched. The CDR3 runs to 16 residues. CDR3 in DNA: TGTGCCAGCAGTGAACAGGGGGCGGGCAGCAATCAGCCCCAGCATTTT. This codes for CASSEQGAGSNQPQHF.

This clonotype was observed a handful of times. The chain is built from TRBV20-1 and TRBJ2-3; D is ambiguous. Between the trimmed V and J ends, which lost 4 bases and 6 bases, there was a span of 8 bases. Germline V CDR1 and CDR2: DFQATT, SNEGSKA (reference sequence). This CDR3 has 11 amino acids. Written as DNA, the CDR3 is TGCAGTGCTATCGTGGGCGATACGCAGTATTTT. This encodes CSAIVGDTQYF.

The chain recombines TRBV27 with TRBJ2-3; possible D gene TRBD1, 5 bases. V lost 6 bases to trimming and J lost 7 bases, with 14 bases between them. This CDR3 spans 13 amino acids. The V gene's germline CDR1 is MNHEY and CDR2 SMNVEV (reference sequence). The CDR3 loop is CASSPEGAYTQYF. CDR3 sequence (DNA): TGTGCCAGCAGCCCGGAAGGGGCGTATACGCAGTATTTT.

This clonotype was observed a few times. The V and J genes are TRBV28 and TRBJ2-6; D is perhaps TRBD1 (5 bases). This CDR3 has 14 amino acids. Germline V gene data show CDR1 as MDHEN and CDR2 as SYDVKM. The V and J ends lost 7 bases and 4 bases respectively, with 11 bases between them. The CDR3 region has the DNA TGTGCCAGCATTCAGGGTTCCGGGGCCAACGTCCTGACTTTC. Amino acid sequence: CASIQGSGANVLTF.

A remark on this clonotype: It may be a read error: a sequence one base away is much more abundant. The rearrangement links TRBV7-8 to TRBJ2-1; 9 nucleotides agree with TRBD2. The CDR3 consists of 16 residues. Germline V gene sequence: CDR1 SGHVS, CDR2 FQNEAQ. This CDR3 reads CASSLMSGRLDNEQCF. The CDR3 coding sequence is TGTGCCAGCAGCTTAATGAGCGGGAGGTTAGACAATGAGCAGTGCTTC.

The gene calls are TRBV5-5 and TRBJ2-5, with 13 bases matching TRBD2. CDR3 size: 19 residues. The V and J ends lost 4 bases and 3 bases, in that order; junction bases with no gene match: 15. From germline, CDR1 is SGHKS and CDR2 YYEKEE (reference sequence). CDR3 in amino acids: CASSPQLRGLAGAEETQYF. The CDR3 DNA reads TGTGCCAGCAGCCCCCAGTTGAGAGGACTAGCGGGAGCGGAAGAGACCCAGTACTTC.

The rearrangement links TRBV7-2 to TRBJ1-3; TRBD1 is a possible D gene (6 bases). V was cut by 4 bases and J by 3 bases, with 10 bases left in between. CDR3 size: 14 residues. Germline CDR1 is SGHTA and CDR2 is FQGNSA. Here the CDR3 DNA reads TGTGCCAGCAGCTCGGGACAAGATGGAAACACCATATATTTT. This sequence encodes CASSSGQDGNTIYF. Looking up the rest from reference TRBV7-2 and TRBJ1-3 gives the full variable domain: GAGVSQSPSNKVTEKGKDVELRCDPISGHTALYWYRQSLGQGLEFLIYFQGNSAPDKSGLPSDRFSAERTGGSVSTLTIQRTQQEDSAVYLCASSSGQDGNTIYFGEGSWLTVV.

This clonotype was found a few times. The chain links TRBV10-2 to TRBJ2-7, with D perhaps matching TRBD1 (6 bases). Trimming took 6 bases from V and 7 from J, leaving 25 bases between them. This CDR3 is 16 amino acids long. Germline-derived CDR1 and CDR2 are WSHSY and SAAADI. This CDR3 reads CASRDLRADRSEEQYF. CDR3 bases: TGCGCCAGCAGAGACCTCCGGGCGGACAGATCAGAGGAGCAGTACTTC.

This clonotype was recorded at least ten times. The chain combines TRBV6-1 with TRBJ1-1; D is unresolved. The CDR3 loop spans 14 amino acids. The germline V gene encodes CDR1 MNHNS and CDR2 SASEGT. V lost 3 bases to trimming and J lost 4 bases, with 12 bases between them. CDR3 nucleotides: TGTGCCAGCAGTGACTATGGATTGGCCACTGAAGCTTTCTTT. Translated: CASSDYGLATEAFF.

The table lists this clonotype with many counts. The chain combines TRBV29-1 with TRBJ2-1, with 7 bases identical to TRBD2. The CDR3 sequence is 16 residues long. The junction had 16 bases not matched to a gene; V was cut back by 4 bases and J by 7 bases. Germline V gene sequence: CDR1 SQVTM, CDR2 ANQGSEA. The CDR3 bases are TGCAGCGTTGTTGAGGGCGGGAGTGTCGTATGGAATGAGCAGTTCTTC. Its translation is CSVVEGGSVVWNEQFF.

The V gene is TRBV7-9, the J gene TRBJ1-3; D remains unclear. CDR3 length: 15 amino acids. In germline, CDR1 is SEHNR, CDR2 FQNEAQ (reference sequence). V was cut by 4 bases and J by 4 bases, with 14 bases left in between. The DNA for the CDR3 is TGTGCCAGCAGCTCCTGGGAGGAGAAGGGAAACACCATATATTTT. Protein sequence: CASSSWEEKGNTIYF.

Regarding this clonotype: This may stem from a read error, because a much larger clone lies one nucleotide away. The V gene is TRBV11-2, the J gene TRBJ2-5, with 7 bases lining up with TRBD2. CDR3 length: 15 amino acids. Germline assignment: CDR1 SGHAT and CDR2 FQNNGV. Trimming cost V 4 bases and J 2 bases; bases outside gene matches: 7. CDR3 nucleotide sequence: TGTGCCAGCAGCTCGATGACTAGCAGACAAGAGACCCAGTACTTC. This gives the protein CASSSMTSRQETQYF. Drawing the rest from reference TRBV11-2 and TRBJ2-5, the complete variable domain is EAGVAQSPRYKIIEKRQSVAFWCNPISGHATLYWYQQILGQGPKLLIQFQNNGVVDDSQLPKDRFSAERLKGVDSTLKIQPAKLEDSAVYLCASSSMTSRQETQYFGPGTRLLVL.

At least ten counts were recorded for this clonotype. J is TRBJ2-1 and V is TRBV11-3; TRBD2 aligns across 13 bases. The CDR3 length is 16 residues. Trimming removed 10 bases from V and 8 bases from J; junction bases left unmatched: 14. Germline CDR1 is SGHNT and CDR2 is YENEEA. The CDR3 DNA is TGTGCCAACAACAGAATCGGACTAGCGGGAGAAGATGAGCAGTTCTTC. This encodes CANNRIGLAGEDEQFF.

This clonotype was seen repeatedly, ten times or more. DNA for the CDR3: TGTGCCAGCAGCGTAGAGGGCACAACCTACGAGCAGTACTTC. This translates into CASSVEGTTYEQYF. The genes are TRBV9 and TRBJ2-7; no firm D call. The CDR3 is 14 amino acids. The germline V gene has CDR1 SGDLS and CDR2 YYNGEE. Trimming shortened V by 0 bases and J by 2 bases, and 9 bases separated the two germline ends.

The CDR3 is CASSPRPGQMPSYEQYF. The DNA of the CDR3 is TGTGCCAGCAGTCCAAGGCCGGGACAGATGCCCTCCTACGAGCAGTACTTC. The rearrangement uses TRBV6-2 or TRBV6-3 and TRBJ2-7; TRBD1 aligns across 7 bases. This CDR3 is built from 17 residues. Germline V CDR1 and CDR2: MNHEY, SVGEGT. With V trimmed by 5 bases and J by 0 bases, 13 bases remained unmatched.

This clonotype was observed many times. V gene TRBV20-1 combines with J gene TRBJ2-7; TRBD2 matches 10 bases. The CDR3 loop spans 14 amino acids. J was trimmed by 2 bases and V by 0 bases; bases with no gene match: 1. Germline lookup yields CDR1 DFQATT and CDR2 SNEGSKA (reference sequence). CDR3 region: CSARDSGRTYEQYF. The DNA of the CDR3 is TGCAGTGCTAGAGATAGCGGGAGGACCTACGAGCAGTACTTC.